The sequence of this T cell receptor beta chain was determined in a study of siplizumab effects on memory and regulatory T cells. Study-level results: In siplizumab conditions, mappable alloreactive CD4+ clones averaged around 69% Treg-derived, against roughly 25% in controls.

Germline CDR1 and CDR2: SQVTM and ANQGSEA. The CDR3 is 13 amino acids. V lost 6 bases and J 3 bases, leaving 14 bases between the germline ends. Measured with immunoSEQ multiplex PCR; TCRdb has only the in-frame clones, and not every one. The sample lists about 100,000 clones, 94% occurring once. Regarding this clone: Its antigen is as yet unknown.

V and J are TRBV29-1 and TRBJ2-5; tentatively, D is TRBD1 (6 bases). This receptor was obtained from a human donor in good health. Sequencing was carried out using non-Treg CD4+ T cells sorted from blood. CDR3 protein: CSVPGHAKETQYF. The CDR3 nucleotides are TGCAGCGTCCCGGGACATGCTAAAGAGACCCAGTACTTC.